The sample holds many counts of the clone carrying this T cell receptor beta chain. Its antigen is not known. Each CDR3 protein gets one entry after TCRdb re-called the reads with MiXCR. This sample has 200,000 to 300,000 distinct CDR3 sequences, with more than 9% found just once. This sample stems from a study of T cell repertoires in cytomegalovirus infection. The overall study: Indications of both CMV infection and matching HLA type were provided by public TCR beta signatures.

General study points: The cumulative frequency of public TCR beta families distinguished individuals who carried CMV together with the relevant HLA. The ex vivo response showed dominance by HLA-C-restricted CMV-specific TCR beta clonotypes.

This CDR3 region has 15 residues. Trimming pared 3 bases from V and 7 bases from J, leaving 17 bases between. Germline V gene lookup returns CDR1 MNHEY and CDR2 SVGEGT. The gene calls are TRBV6-2 or TRBV6-3 and TRBJ2-3; no firm D call. The receptor was isolated from a human donor in good health (CMV status not recorded). Some clones in this sample may be carry-over from other donors' samples. Sequenced sample: PBMCs. The CDR3 coding sequence is TGTGCCAGCAGTTATAGGACCGAAGCACGGTATACGCAGTATTTT. Its translation: CASSYRTEARYTQYF.